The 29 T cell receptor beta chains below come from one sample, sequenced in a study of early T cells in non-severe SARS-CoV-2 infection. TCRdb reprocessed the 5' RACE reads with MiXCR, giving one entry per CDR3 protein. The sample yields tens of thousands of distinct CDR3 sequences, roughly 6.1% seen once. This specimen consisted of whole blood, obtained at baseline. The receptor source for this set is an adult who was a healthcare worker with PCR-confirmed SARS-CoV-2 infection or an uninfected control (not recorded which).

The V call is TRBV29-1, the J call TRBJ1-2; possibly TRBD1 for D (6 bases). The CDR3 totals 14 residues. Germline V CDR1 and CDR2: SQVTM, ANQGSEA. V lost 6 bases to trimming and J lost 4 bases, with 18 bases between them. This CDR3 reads CSVPPGGGTYGYTF. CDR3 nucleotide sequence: TGCAGCGTCCCCCCGGGAGGGGGGACCTATGGCTACACCTTC.

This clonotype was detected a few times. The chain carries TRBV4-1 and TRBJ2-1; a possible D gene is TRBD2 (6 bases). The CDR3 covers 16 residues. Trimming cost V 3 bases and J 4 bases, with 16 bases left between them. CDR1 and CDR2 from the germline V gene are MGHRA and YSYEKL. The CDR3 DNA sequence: TGCGCCAGCAGCCACCCAACGAGGGACTTTTACAATGAGCAGTTCTTC. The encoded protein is CASSHPTRDFYNEQFF.

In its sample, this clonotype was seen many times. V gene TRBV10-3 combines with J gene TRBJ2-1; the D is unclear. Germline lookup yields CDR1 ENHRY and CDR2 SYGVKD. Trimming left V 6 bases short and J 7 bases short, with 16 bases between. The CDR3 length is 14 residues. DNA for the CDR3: TGTGCCATCAGCGACGCTACGGAAGATAATGAGCAGTTCTTC. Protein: CAISDATEDNEQFF.

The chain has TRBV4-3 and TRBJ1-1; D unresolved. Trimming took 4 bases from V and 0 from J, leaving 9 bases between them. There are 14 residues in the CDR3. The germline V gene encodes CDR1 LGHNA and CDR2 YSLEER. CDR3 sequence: CASSRAFLNTEAFF. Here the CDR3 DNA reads TGCGCCAGCAGCCGGGCCTTTTTGAACACTGAAGCTTTCTTT.

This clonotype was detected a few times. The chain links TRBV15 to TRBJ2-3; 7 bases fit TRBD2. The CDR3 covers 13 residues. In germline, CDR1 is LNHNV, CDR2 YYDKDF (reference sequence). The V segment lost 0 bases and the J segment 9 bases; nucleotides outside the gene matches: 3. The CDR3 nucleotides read TGTGCCACCAGCAGAGACCTAGCGGCAACGCAGTATTTT. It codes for CATSRDLAATQYF.

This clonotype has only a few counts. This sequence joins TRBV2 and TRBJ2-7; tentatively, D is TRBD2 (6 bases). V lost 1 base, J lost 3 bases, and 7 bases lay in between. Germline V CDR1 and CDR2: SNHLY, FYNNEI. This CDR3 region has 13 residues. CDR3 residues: CASSEGGNYEQYF. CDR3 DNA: TGTGCCAGCAGTGAAGGCGGGAACTACGAGCAGTACTTC.

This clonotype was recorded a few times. The CDR3 DNA sequence: TGCGCCAGCAGTCTCGGACGGTCCGGGACAGGGATCGCAGATACGCAGTATTTT. This codes for CASSLGRSGTGIADTQYF. The chain couples TRBV5-1 to TRBJ2-3; 9 bases match TRBD1. The CDR3 totals 18 residues. V lost 5 bases to trimming and J lost 4 bases; unmatched junction nucleotides: 17. Germline CDR1 SGHRS, CDR2 YFSETQ. The variable domain in full, with the rest retrieved from reference TRBV5-1 and TRBJ2-3, is KAGVTQTPRYLIKTRGQQVTLSCSPISGHRSVSWYQQTPGQGLQFLFEYFSETQRNKGNFPGRFSGRQFSNSRSEMNVSTLELGDSALYLCASSLGRSGTGIADTQYFGPGTRLTVL.

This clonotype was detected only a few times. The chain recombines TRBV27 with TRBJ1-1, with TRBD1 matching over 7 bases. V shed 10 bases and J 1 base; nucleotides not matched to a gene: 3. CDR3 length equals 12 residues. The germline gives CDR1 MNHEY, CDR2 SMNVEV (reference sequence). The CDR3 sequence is CATRQGNTEAFF. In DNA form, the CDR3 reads TGTGCCACCAGACAGGGGAACACTGAAGCTTTCTTT.

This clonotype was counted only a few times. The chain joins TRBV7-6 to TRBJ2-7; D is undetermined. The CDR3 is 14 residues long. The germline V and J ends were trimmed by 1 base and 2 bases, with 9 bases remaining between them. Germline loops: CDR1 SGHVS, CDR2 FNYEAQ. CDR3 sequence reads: CASSLETKAYEQYF. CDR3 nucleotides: TGTGCCAGCAGCTTAGAAACCAAGGCCTACGAGCAGTACTTC.

The CDR3 spells CASSPGPTEAFF. CDR3 bases: TGTGCCAGCAGCCCCGGGCCCACTGAAGCTTTCTTT. The rearrangement links TRBV5-5 to TRBJ1-1; D is unresolved. V was cut by 4 bases and J by 4 bases, with 8 bases left in between. The CDR3 runs to 12 residues. Per germline, CDR1 SGHKS and CDR2 YYEKEE (reference sequence).

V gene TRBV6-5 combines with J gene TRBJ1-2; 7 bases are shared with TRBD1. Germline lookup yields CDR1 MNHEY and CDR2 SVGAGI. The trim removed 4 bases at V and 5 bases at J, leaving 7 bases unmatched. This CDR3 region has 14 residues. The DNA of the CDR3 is TGTGCCAGCAGTTCCCCCAGGGGGACATATGGCTACACCTTC. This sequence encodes CASSSPRGTYGYTF.

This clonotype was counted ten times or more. The CDR3 DNA follows: TGTGCCAGCAGACCGACTAGCGGGGGGGATGGTACGCAGTATTTT. Its protein is CASRPTSGGDGTQYF. The chain is built from TRBV2 and TRBJ2-3; TRBD2 matches at 14 bases. The trim removed 6 bases at V and 8 bases at J, leaving 7 bases unmatched. This CDR3 region has 15 residues. The V gene's germline CDR1 is SNHLY and CDR2 FYNNEI.

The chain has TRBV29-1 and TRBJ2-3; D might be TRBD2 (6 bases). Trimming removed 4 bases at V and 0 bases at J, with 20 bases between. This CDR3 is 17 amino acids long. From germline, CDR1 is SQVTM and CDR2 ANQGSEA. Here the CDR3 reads CSVAGLGHEGSTDTQYF. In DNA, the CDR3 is TGCAGCGTTGCGGGACTCGGGCACGAAGGGAGCACAGATACGCAGTATTTT.

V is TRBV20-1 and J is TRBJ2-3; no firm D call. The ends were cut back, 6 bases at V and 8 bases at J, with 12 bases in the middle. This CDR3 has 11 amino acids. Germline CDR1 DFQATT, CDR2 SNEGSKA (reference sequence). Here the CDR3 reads CSAVRGSTQYF. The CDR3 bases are TGCAGTGCCGTACGCGGTAGTACGCAGTATTTT.

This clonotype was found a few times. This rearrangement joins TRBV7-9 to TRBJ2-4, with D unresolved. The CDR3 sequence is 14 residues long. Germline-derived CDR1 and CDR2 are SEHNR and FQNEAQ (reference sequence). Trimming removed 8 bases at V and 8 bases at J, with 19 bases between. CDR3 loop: CASSPGLGWDIQYF. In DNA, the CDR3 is TGTGCCAGCTCTCCGGGCCTGGGGTGGGACATTCAGTACTTC.

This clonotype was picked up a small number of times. The CDR3 region is CSASPPGITDTQYF. In nucleotides, the CDR3 is TGCAGTGCTTCTCCCCCCGGAATCACAGATACGCAGTATTTT. The chain employs TRBV20-1 and TRBJ2-3; D ambiguous. V shed 5 bases and J shed 2 bases, with 14 bases lying between them. From germline, CDR1 is DFQATT and CDR2 SNEGSKA (reference sequence). The CDR3 is 14 amino acids.

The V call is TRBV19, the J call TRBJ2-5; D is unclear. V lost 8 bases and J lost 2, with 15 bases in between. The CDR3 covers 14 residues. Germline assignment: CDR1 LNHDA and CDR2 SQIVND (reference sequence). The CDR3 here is CASRVSSAQETQYF. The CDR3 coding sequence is TGTGCCAGTCGGGTTTCCAGTGCTCAAGAGACCCAGTACTTC.

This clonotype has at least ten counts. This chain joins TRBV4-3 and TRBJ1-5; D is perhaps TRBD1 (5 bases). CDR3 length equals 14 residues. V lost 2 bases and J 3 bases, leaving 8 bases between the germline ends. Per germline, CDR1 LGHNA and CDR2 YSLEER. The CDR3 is CASSQTGNNQPQHF. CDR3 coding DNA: TGCGCCAGCAGCCAAACAGGAAACAATCAGCCCCAGCATTTT.

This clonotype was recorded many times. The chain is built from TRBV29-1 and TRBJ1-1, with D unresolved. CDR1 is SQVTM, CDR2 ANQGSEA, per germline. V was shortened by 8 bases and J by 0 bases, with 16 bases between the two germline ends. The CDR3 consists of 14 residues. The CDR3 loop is CSCEVGYMNTEAFF. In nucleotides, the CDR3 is TGCAGCTGCGAGGTGGGTTACATGAACACTGAAGCTTTCTTT.

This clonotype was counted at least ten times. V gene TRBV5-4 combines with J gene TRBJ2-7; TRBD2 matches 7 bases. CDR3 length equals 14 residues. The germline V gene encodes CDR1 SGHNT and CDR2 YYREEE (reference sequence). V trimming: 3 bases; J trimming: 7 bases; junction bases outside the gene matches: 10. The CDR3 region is CASSSPLLGGEQYF. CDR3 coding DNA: TGTGCCAGCAGCTCCCCCCTACTGGGAGGGGAGCAGTACTTC. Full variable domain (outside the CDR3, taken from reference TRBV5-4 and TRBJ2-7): ETGVTQSPTHLIKTRGQQVTLRCSSQSGHNTVSWYQQALGQGPQFIFQYYREEENGRGNFPPRFSGLQFPNYSSELNVNALELDDSALYLCASSSPLLGGEQYFGPGTRLTVT.

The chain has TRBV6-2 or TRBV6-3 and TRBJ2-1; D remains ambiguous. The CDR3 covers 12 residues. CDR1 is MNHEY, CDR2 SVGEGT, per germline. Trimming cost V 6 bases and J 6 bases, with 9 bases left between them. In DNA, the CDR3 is TGTGCCAGCAGGACCCAGAGCAATGAGCAGTTCTTC. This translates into CASRTQSNEQFF.

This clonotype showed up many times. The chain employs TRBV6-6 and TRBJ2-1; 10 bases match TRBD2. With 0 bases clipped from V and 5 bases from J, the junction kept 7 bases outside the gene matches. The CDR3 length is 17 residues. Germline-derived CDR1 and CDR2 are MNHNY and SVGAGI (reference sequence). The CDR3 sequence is CASSYSLTSGENNEQFF. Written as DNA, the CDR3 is TGTGCCAGCAGTTACTCGCTAACTAGCGGGGAAAACAATGAGCAGTTCTTC.

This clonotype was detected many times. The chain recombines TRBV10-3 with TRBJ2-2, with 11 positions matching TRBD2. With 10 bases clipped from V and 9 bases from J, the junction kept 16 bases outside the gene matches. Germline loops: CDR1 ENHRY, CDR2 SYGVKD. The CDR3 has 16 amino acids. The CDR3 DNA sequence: TGTGCCACTACCGATTCTAGCGGGAGGTCAATTCGGGAGCTGTTTTTT. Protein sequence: CATTDSSGRSIRELFF.

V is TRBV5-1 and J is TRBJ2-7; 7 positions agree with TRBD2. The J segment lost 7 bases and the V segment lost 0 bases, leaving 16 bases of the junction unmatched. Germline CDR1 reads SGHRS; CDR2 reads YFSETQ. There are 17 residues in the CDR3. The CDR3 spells CASSLAVVSGLSKEQYF. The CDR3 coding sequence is TGCGCCAGCAGCTTGGCCGTCGTTAGCGGGCTTTCGAAGGAGCAGTACTTC.

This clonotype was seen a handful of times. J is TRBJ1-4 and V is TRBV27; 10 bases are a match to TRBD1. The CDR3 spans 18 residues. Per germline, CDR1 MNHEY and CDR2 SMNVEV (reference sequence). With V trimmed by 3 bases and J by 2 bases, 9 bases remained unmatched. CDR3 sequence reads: CASSLTRDRGRTNEKLFF. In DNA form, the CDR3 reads TGTGCCAGCAGTTTGACTCGGGACAGGGGCAGGACTAATGAAAAACTGTTTTTT.

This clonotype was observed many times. This CDR3 reads CASSQTGTGSWNEQFF. In DNA, the CDR3 is TGTGCCAGCAGCCAAACCGGGACAGGGAGTTGGAATGAGCAGTTCTTC. The genes are TRBV6-2 or TRBV6-3 and TRBJ2-1; 9 bases line up with TRBD1. The CDR3 sequence is 16 residues long. J was trimmed by 7 bases and V by 6 bases; bases with no gene match: 13. Germline values: CDR1 MNHEY, CDR2 SVGEGT.

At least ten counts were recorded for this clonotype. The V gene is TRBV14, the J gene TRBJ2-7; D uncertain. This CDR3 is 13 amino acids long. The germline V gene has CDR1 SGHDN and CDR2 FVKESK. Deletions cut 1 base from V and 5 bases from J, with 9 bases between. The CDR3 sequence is CASSQGYRDEQYF. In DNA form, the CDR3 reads TGTGCCAGCAGCCAAGGGTACAGAGACGAGCAGTACTTC.

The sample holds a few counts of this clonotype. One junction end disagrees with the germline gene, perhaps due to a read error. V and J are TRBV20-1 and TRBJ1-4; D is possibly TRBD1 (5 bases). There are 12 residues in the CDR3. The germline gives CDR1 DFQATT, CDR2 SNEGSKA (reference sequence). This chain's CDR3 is CSAGTGAEKLFF. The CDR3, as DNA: TGCAGTGCGGGGACCGGGGCTGAAAAACTTTTTTTT.

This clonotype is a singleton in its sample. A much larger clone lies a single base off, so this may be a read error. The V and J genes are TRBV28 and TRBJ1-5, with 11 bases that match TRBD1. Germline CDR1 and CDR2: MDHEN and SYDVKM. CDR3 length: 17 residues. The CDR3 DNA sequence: TGTGCCATCAGTCTCTCTGGGACAGGGGGATTTGTGCAGCCCCAGCATTTT. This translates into CAISLSGTGGFVQPQHF.